The present T cell receptor beta chain was sequenced within a study of shared clonotypes between healthy human individuals. Method: immunoSEQ multiplex PCR; TCRdb's copy keeps in-frame clones and lacks some. This sample has 650,000 to 800,000 clones; just under 75% occur once, and the top ten carry around 1.8%. V lost 4 bases and J lost 2, with 12 bases in between. CDR3 length equals 15 residues. The germline gives CDR1 SGDLS, CDR2 YYNGEE. Every donor, a Caucasian adult, lived in Nashville, Tennessee. The chain employs TRBV9 and TRBJ2-2, with D perhaps matching TRBD1 or TRBD2 (5 bases each). The sample was memory CD4+ T cells sorted from blood. Described subset: CD45RA-negative fraction. The receptor comes from a woman in her 30s in good health. The CDR3 sequence is CASSNRGVNTGELFF. The CDR3 nucleotides read TGTGCCAGCAGCAACCGAGGGGTCAACACCGGGGAGCTGTTTTTT.